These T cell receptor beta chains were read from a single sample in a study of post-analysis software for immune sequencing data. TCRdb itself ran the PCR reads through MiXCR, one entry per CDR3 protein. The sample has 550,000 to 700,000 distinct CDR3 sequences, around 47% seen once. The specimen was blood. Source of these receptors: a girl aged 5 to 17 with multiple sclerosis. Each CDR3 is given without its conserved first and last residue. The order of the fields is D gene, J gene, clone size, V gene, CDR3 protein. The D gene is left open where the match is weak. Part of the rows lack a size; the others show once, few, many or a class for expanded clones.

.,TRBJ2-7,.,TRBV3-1,ASSPLNLLSYEQY
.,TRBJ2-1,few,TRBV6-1,ASSEEGGFSYNEQF
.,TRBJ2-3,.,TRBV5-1,ASSSRVGSTDTQY
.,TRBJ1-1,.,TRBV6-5,ASSRGGPPMNTEAF
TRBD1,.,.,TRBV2,ASSEVGGSYGTQY
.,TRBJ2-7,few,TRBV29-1,SVESQGEQY
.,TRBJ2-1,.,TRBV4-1,ASSHLGLARRLF
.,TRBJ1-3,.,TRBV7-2,ASSLADARSGNTIY
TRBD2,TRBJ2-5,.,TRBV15,ATSRLGGLAGGPNYNEQY
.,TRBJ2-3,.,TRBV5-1,ASNSLDSTDTQY
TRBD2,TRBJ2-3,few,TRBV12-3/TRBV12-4,ASSLSGRGGTDTQY